These T cell receptor beta chains were read from a single sample in a study of patients and donors after allogeneic stem cell transplantation. In TCRdb, the RT-PCR reads were re-called with MiXCR into one record per CDR3 protein. There are some 11,000 distinct CDR3 sequences in the sample; around 27% occur only once, and 40% to 65% lies in the top ten. Sequenced input: blood, either unsorted or a sorted T cell fraction (not recorded which). The receptors stem from a human donor who was either an allogeneic HSCT recipient or a stem cell or donor lymphocyte infusion donor (not recorded which). It is not recorded whose cells these are; they may come from a transplant donor. Both conserved end residues are part of each CDR3. The D gene is left open where the match is weak. The size entry is marked missing in some rows and otherwise reads once, few, many or a size class.

size	D	V	J	CDR3	DNA
-	-	TRBV5-8	TRBJ1-2	CASSHYGYTF	TGTGCCAGCAGCCACTATGGCTACACCTTC
-	-	TRBV4-1	TRBJ2-2	CASSQERVGVNTGELFF	TGCGCCAGCAGCCAAGAGAGGGTCGGGGTGAACACCGGGGAGCTGTTTTTT
-	-	TRBV28	TRBJ1-1	CASSPGSRNTEAFF	TGTGCCAGCAGTCCAGGGTCGAGGAACACTGAAGCTTTCTTT
-	TRBD1	TRBV4-3	TRBJ1-3	CASSPSRQGGNTIYF	TGCGCCAGCAGCCCCTCTAGACAGGGAGGAAACACCATATATTTT
medium-sized	-	TRBV14	TRBJ1-1	CASSQGLGRQAFF	TGTGCCAGCAGCCAAGGTCTGGGGAGGCAAGCTTTCTTT
few	-	TRBV15	TRBJ1-5	CATSRGAQPQHF	TGTGCCACCAGCAGGGGCGCTCAGCCCCAGCATTTT
-	-	TRBV11-2	TRBJ2-3	CASSLSGRGSTDTQYF	TGTGCCAGCAGCTTAAGTGGACGGGGCAGCACAGATACGCAGTATTTT
medium-sized	-	TRBV7-9	TRBJ2-5	CASSPWGGQEETQYF	TGTGCCAGCAGCCCGTGGGGGGGACAGGAAGAGACCCAGTACTTC
few	-	TRBV12-3/TRBV12-4	TRBJ2-7	CASSPEPYEQYF	TGTGCCAGCAGCCCCGAGCCATACGAGCAGTACTTC
many	TRBD1	TRBV7-8	TRBJ1-6	CASSPYRGKHNSPLHF	TGTGCCAGCAGCCCGTACAGGGGGAAGCATAATTCACCCCTCCACTTT
-	-	TRBV3-1	TRBJ1-1	CASSLLGDTEAFF	TGTGCCAGCAGCCTATTGGGGGACACTGAAGCTTTCTTT
-	-	TRBV29-1	TRBJ1-2	CSAAPGLNYGYTF	TGCAGCGCCGCCCCGGGGCTCAACTATGGCTACACCTTC
many	-	TRBV7-2	TRBJ1-2	CASSQWTENYGYTF	TGTGCCAGCAGCCAATGGACAGAGAACTATGGCTACACCTTC
-	-	TRBV5-1	TRBJ1-1	CASSARQYTEAFF	TGCGCCAGCAGCGCCAGACAGTACACTGAAGCTTTCTTT
-	-	TRBV9	TRBJ1-1	CASSVVQGGTEAFF	TGTGCCAGCAGCGTAGTACAGGGTGGCACTGAAGCTTTCTTT
-	-	TRBV18	TRBJ2-2	CASSPLGSTGELFF	TGTGCCAGCTCACCATTGGGGAGCACCGGGGAGCTGTTTTTT
few	-	TRBV28	TRBJ1-1	CASGLPLNTEAFF	TGTGCCAGCGGCTTACCCCTGAACACTGAAGCTTTCTTT
-	-	TRBV7-9	TRBJ2-6	CASSLQSSGANVLTF	TGTGCCAGCAGCCTACAGAGCTCTGGGGCCAACGTCCTGACTTTC
-	TRBD1	TRBV5-1	TRBJ1-4	CASTLGGTGGEKLFF	TGCGCCAGCACTTTGGGAGGGACAGGGGGTGAAAAACTGTTTTTT
many	TRBD2	TRBV20-1	TRBJ2-7	CSARGYTSGSYEQYF	TGCAGTGCTAGAGGATACACTAGCGGCTCCTACGAGCAGTACTTC
-	-	TRBV6-2/TRBV6-3	TRBJ2-3	CASSSTGLLWRSDTQYF	TGTGCCAGCAGTTCCACGGGACTCCTCTGGCGGTCGGATACGCAGTATTTT
-	-	TRBV7-9	TRBJ1-1	CASRARGSQNTEAFF	TGTGCCAGCAGGGCCCGGGGCAGCCAAAACACTGAAGCTTTCTTT
many	-	TRBV20-1	TRBJ1-2	CSARVPVGLYGYTF	TGCAGTGCTAGAGTCCCAGTGGGACTATATGGCTACACCTTC
-	TRBD2	TRBV5-1	TRBJ2-3	CASSLVLAGEGDTQYF	TGCGCCAGCAGCTTGGTACTAGCGGGAGAGGGAGATACGCAGTATTTT
-	-	TRBV28	TRBJ1-5	CASRDRTLSNQPQHF	TGTGCCAGCAGAGACAGGACCCTTAGCAATCAGCCCCAGCATTTT
many	TRBD1	TRBV5-6	TRBJ1-2	CASSPGGSYGYTF	TGTGCCAGCAGCCCAGGGGGCAGCTATGGCTACACCTTC
few	-	TRBV19	TRBJ1-5	CASRVGSNQPQHF	TGTGCCAGTCGGGTGGGGAGCAATCAGCCCCAGCATTTT
-	-	TRBV6-6	TRBJ2-7	CASRSRALSSYEQYF	TGTGCCAGCAGGTCACGCGCCTTGAGCTCCTACGAGCAGTACTTC
many	-	TRBV6-5	TRBJ1-1	CASSFQVNTEAFF	TGTGCCAGCAGTTTTCAGGTGAACACTGAAGCTTTCTTT
few	-	TRBV4-3	TRBJ1-2	CASSQDRAYGYTF	TGCGCCAGCAGCCAAGATAGGGCCTATGGCTACACCTTC
-	-	TRBV11-2	TRBJ1-2	CASSPRAPYGYTF	TGTGCCAGCAGCCCCAGGGCCCCCTATGGCTACACCTTC
few	-	TRBV29-1	TRBJ2-3	CSVDGASVRTDTQYF	TGCAGCGTTGATGGTGCTAGCGTTCGCACAGATACGCAGTATTTT
few	TRBD1	TRBV30	TRBJ1-2	CAWSRGGSYGYTF	TGTGCCTGGAGCCGAGGGGGCAGCTATGGCTACACCTTC
-	-	TRBV6-2/TRBV6-3	TRBJ1-5	CASKDPGGSQHF	TGTGCCAGCAAAGACCCGGGCGGCTCCCAGCATTTT
-	-	TRBV7-8	TRBJ2-3	CASSYGTRTDTQYF	TGTGCCAGCAGCTACGGCACAAGGACAGATACGCAGTATTTT
few	TRBD1	TRBV6-6	TRBJ2-7	CASGPGQESAEQYF	TGTGCCAGCGGCCCGGGACAGGAATCTGCCGAGCAGTACTTC
many	TRBD1	TRBV12-3/TRBV12-4	TRBJ1-1	CASTRQGLKAEAFF	TGTGCCAGCACCCGACAGGGGCTGAAGGCTGAAGCTTTCTTT
-	-	TRBV12-3/TRBV12-4	TRBJ2-1	CASSLGPYNEQFF	TGTGCCAGCAGTTTAGGGCCCTACAATGAGCAGTTCTTC
many	TRBD1	TRBV7-9	TRBJ1-5	CASSLTGTGNQPQHF	TGTGCCAGCAGCTTAACCGGGACAGGGAATCAGCCCCAGCATTTT
many	-	TRBV6-6	TRBJ1-2	CASSYEINYGYTF	TGTGCCAGCAGTTACGAGATTAACTATGGCTACACCTTC
-	-	TRBV19	TRBJ1-5	CASSLINQPQHF	TGTGCCAGTAGTTTAATTAACCAGCCCCAGCATTTT
many	TRBD1	TRBV30	TRBJ1-1	CAWSGDRANTEAFF	TGTGCCTGGAGTGGGGACAGGGCAAACACTGAAGCTTTCTTT
many	-	TRBV7-2	TRBJ1-5	CASSSGQQASNQPQHF	TGTGCCAGCAGCTCTGGACAACAGGCAAGCAATCAGCCCCAGCATTTT
-	TRBD2	TRBV20-1	TRBJ2-3	CSAALAGGSTDTQYF	TGCAGTGCTGCGCTAGCGGGAGGAAGCACAGACACGCAGTATTTT
many	-	TRBV29-1	TRBJ2-3	CSVTPQGSYSTDTQYF	TGCAGCGTCACCCCACAGGGAAGTTATAGCACAGATACGCAGTATTTT
few	TRBD2	TRBV4-3	TRBJ2-7	CASSHLSGRAPYEQYF	TGCGCCAGCAGCCACCTTAGCGGGAGGGCCCCCTACGAGCAGTACTTC
few	TRBD1	TRBV28	TRBJ1-2	CASSLQGAQGYGYTF	TGTGCCAGCAGTTTACAGGGGGCGCAGGGCTATGGCTACACCTTC
many	-	TRBV4-1	TRBJ2-1	CASSQDNEQFF	TGCGCCAGCAGCCAAGACAATGAGCAGTTCTTC
-	TRBD1	TRBV5-1	TRBJ2-7	CASSFTGQGSYEQYF	TGCGCCAGCAGCTTTACGGGACAGGGATCCTACGAGCAGTACTTC
-	-	TRBV7-9	TRBJ2-5	CASSSTLQETQYF	TGTGCCAGCAGCTCGACCCTTCAAGAGACCCAGTACTTC
many	-	TRBV20-1	TRBJ2-1	CSARKRPSSYNEQFF	TGCAGTGCTAGGAAAAGGCCGAGCTCCTACAATGAGCAGTTCTTC
few	TRBD1	TRBV6-1	TRBJ1-5	CASSDRTGGSNQPQHF	TGTGCCAGCAGTGACCGGACAGGGGGCAGCAATCAGCCCCAGCATTTT
-	-	TRBV6-2/TRBV6-3	TRBJ1-5	CASRIDLANQPQHF	TGTGCCAGCAGGATTGACCTAGCAAATCAGCCCCAGCATTTT
many	TRBD1	TRBV4-1	TRBJ1-1	CASRGQGAPGDEAFF	TGCGCCAGCAGAGGACAGGGGGCGCCTGGGGATGAAGCTTTCTTT